This T cell receptor (beta chain) stems from a study of OX40 agonist ivuxolimab in advanced cancers. Study information: Ivuxolimab, which is an agonistic anti-OX40 (CD134) antibody, was administered to the patients. Hepatocellular carcinoma, melanoma, renal cell or head and neck cancer affected the dose-escalation patients. Patients were infused with ivuxolimab every 2 weeks at 0.01 to 10 mg/kg. General study findings and limits: At 0.1 to 3.0 mg/kg and by week 6, clonal expansion occurred in CD4+ and CD8+ blood T cells.

Points on this clone: The antigen is not known.

The CDR3 contains 15 residues. Per the germline V gene, CDR1 is MNHEY and CDR2 is SVGAGI. Trimming removed 6 bases from V and 5 bases from J; junction bases left unmatched: 8. Only in-frame clones appear in the TCRdb table, and some are missing; sequencing was by immunoSEQ multiplex PCR. Of about 110,000 clones in the sample, under 95% are singletons; the top ten hold 0.66%. This specimen consisted of CD4+ or CD8+ T cells sorted from blood, obtained in a trial of the OX40 agonist ivuxolimab. The TCR sequence derives from an adult with an advanced solid tumor such as melanoma, head and neck, liver or kidney cancer. The chain joins TRBV6-5 to TRBJ2-5, with 11 bases lining up with TRBD2. CDR3 loop: CASRISGGAGETQYF. As DNA, the CDR3 is TGTGCCAGCAGGATTAGCGGGGGGGCTGGGGAGACCCAGTACTTC.